This is a list of T cell receptor beta chains from one sample in a study of blood T cell repertoires in COVID-19. Sequenced by immunoSEQ multiplex PCR; TCRdb stores in-frame clones only, minus some. The sample holds 150,000 to 250,000 clones, approximately 86% seen once. Material for sequencing was PBMCs or T cells enriched from blood (not recorded which). The receptor set was obtained from a woman in her twenties or thirties who had recovered from COVID-19. CDR3s include the opening cysteine and the closing phenylalanine or tryptophan. A D gene is named only where the DNA matches it firmly. Clone size is stated in some rows and not others, as once, few, many or a class when expanded.

>NA|NA|TRBJ1-3|TRBV6-5
CASSPSGGNTIYF
TGTGCCAGCAGCCCCTCTGGCGGAAACACCATATATTTT
>few|TRBD2|TRBJ2-5|TRBV5-4
CASSAGAGGPGQTQYF
TGTGCCAGCAGCGCGGGAGCGGGAGGGCCGGGCCAGACCCAGTACTTC
>NA|TRBD2|TRBJ2-1|TRBV5-1
CASSSGLAGKPHNEQFF
TGCGCCAGCAGCTCCGGACTAGCGGGGAAGCCCCACAATGAGCAGTTCTTC
>NA|TRBD1|TRBJ2-1|TRBV19
CASSHRDRGNNEQFF
TGTGCCAGTAGTCATCGTGACAGGGGAAACAATGAGCAGTTCTTC
>NA|TRBD2|TRBJ2-3|TRBV7-2
CASSIQSGTSGDTQYF
TGTGCCAGCAGCATACAGTCCGGGACTAGCGGAGATACGCAGTATTTT
>few|NA|TRBJ1-2|TRBV13
CASSLGSGSIGYGYTF
TGTGCCAGCAGCTTAGGCTCGGGGAGTATAGGCTATGGCTACACCTTC
>NA|NA|TRBJ1-1|TRBV14
CASSQDHGIQTEAFF
TGTGCCAGCAGCCAAGACCACGGGATACAGACTGAAGCTTTCTTT
>NA|NA|TRBJ1-5|TRBV6-7
CASEIGVRGSQPQHF
TGTGCCAGCGAGATCGGGGTCAGGGGATCTCAGCCCCAGCATTTT
>few|NA|TRBJ1-1|TRBV19
CASSTYRNTEAFF
TGTGCCAGTAGTACCTATAGGAACACTGAAGCTTTCTTT
>NA|NA|TRBJ2-6|TRBV10-3
CAISPPGTSGANVLTF
TGTGCCATCAGCCCGCCGGGAACCTCTGGGGCCAACGTCCTGACTTTC
>once|NA|TRBJ1-2|TRBV7-2
CASSIAVGAYGYTF
TGTGCCAGCAGCATCGCGGTGGGAGCCTATGGCTACACCTTC
>NA|NA|TRBJ2-7|TRBV6-5
CASSYGGSYSYEQYF
TGTGCCAGCAGTTACGGCGGTTCCTACTCCTACGAGCAGTACTTC
>NA|TRBD1|TRBJ1-1|TRBV28
CASRGTGVVEAFF
TGTGCCAGCAGAGGGACAGGCGTTGTTGAAGCTTTCTTT
>NA|TRBD2|TRBJ2-3|TRBV5-6
CASSFSGSDTDTQYF
TGTGCCAGCAGCTTTAGCGGGAGCGACACAGATACGCAGTATTTT
>once|NA|TRBJ2-7|TRBV7-8
CASSLGSRERSEQYF
TGTGCCAGCAGCTTAGGGTCGAGGGAGAGGAGCGAGCAGTACTTC
>few|NA|TRBJ1-1|TRBV4-1
CASSQRRTVEAEAFF
TGCGCCAGCAGCCAACGGAGGACGGTCGAGGCTGAAGCTTTCTTT
>NA|TRBD2|TRBJ2-1|TRBV2
CASSSLAGVSNEQFF
TGTGCCAGCAGTTCTCTAGCGGGAGTTTCCAATGAGCAGTTCTTC
>NA|NA|TRBJ1-5|TRBV19
CASRGRGNQPQHF
TGTGCCAGTAGGGGCAGGGGCAATCAGCCCCAGCATTTT
>once|NA|TRBJ2-5|TRBV20-1
CSVPSVGTQYF
TGCAGTGTACCTAGCGTTGGGACCCAGTACTTC
>NA|TRBD1|TRBJ1-1|TRBV6-5
CASRGTGSMNTEAFF
TGTGCCAGCAGGGGGACAGGGAGCATGAACACTGAAGCTTTCTTT
>NA|NA|TRBJ2-1|TRBV18
CASSPLSEFKFF
TGTGCCAGCTCACCACTTAGTGAGTTTAAGTTCTTC
>few|NA|TRBJ1-1|TRBV5-8
CASSLDYNTEAFF
TGTGCCAGCAGCTTGGACTATAACACTGAAGCTTTCTTT
>NA|TRBD1|TRBJ1-2|TRBV18
CASSPGQGDGYTF
TGTGCCAGCTCCCCGGGACAGGGCGATGGCTACACCTTC
>NA|TRBD2|TRBJ2-1|TRBV27
CASSPLLAGGPDNEQFF
TGTGCCAGCAGTCCCTTACTAGCGGGAGGGCCGGACAATGAGCAGTTCTTC
>once|NA|TRBJ1-2|TRBV27
CASSPRTGMHGYTF
TGTGCCAGCAGTCCCCGCACGGGTATGCATGGCTACACCTTC
>NA|TRBD1|TRBJ2-5|TRBV27
CASAPGQGARETQYF
TGTGCCAGCGCCCCGGGACAGGGGGCCAGAGAGACCCAGTACTTC
>once|NA|TRBJ2-3|TRBV18
CASSPRSHSTDTQYF
TGTGCCAGCTCACCACGGAGCCACTCCACAGATACGCAGTATTTT
>NA|TRBD1|TRBJ1-6|TRBV9
CASSVDGTGSSYNSPLHF
TGTGCCAGCAGCGTAGATGGGACAGGCAGCTCCTATAATTCACCCCTCCACTTT